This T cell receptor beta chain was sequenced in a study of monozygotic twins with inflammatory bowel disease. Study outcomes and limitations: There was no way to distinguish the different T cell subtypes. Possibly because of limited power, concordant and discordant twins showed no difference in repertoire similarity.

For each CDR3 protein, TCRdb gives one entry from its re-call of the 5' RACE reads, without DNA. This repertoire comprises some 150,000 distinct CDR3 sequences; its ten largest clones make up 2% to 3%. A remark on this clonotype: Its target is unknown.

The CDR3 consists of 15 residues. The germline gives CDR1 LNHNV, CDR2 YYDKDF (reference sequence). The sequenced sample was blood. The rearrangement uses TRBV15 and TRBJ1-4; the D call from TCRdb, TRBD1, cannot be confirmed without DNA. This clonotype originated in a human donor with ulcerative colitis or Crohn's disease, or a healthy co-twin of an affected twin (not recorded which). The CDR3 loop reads CATSRETGVDEKLFF.